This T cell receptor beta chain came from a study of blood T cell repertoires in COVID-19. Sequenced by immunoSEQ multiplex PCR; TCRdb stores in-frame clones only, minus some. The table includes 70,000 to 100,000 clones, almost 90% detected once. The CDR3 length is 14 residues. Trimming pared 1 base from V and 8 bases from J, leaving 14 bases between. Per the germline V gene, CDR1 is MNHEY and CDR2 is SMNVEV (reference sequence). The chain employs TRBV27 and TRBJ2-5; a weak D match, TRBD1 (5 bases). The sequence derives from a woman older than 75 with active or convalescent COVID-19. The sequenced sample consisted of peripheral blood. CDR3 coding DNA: TGTGCCAGCAGTTTATTAGGGGATCAGAGAACCCAGTACTTC. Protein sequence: CASSLLGDQRTQYF.